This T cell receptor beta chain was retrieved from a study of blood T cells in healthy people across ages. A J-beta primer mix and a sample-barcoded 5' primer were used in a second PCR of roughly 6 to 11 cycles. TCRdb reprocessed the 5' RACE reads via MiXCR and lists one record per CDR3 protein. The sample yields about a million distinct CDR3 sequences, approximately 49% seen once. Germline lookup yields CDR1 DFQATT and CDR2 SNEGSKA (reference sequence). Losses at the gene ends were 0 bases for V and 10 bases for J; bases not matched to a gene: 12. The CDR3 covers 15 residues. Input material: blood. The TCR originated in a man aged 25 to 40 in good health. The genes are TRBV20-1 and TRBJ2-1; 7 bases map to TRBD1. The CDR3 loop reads CSARDPGGSSYEQFF. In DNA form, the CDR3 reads TGCAGTGCTAGAGATCCAGGGGGAAGCTCCTACGAGCAGTTCTTC.